This TCR beta chain is from a study of graft-versus-host responses after intestinal transplantation. This CDR3 contains 13 residues. The V and J ends lost 7 bases and 4 bases respectively, with 11 bases between them. Germline V gives CDR1 MNHNY, CDR2 SVGAGI (reference sequence). Measured with immunoSEQ multiplex PCR; TCRdb has only the in-frame clones, and not every one. The sample holds roughly 8,600 clones, around 30% seen once. Plated together were 200,000 CFSE-labeled responder cells and 200,000 irradiated, violet-dye-labeled stimulator cells. The rearrangement uses TRBV6-6 and TRBJ1-5; TRBD1 might be the D (6 bases). This sample comprised alloreactive CD8+ T cells from a mixed lymphocyte reaction culture, obtained before intestinal transplant. The subset is: CFSE-low proliferating T cells sorted from approximately 6-day pre-transplant mixed lymphocyte reaction (GvH or HvG direction). The source is a human patient who received an intestinal transplant. CDR3 nucleotide sequence: TGTGCCAGCACTCAGGGGTTTAATCAGCCCCAGCATTTT. Its translation: CASTQGFNQPQHF.